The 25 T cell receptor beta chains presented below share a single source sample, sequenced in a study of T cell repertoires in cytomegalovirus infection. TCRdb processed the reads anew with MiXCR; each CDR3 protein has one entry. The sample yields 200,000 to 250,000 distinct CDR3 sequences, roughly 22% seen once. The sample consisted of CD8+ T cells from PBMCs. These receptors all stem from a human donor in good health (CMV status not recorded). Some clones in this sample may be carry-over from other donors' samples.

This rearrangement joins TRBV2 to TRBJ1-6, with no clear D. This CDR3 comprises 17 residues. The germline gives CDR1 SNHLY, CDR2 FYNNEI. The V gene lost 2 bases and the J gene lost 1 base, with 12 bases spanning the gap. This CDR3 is CASSERRAGSYNSPLHF. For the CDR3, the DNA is TGTGCCAGCAGTGAAAGGAGGGCGGGTTCCTATAATTCACCCCTCCACTTT.

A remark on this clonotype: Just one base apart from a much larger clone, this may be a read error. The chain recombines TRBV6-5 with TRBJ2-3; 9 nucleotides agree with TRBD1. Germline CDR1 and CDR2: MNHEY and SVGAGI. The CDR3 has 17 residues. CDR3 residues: CTSSYSPVQGASDTQYF. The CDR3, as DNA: TGTACCAGCAGTTACTCCCCGGTACAGGGGGCGTCGGATACGCAGTATTTT.

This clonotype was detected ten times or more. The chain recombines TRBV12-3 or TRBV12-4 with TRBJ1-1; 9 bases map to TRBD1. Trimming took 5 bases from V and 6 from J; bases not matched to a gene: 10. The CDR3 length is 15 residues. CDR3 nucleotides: TGTGCCAGCAGTCGTGCCGGGACAGGGTACCCTGAAGCTTTCTTT. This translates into CASSRAGTGYPEAFF.

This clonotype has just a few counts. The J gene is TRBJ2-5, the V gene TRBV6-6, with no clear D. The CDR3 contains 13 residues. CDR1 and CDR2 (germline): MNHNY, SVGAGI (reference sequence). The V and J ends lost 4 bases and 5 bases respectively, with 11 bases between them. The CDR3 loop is CASSSPIMETQYF. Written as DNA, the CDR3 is TGTGCCAGCAGTTCGCCGATCATGGAGACCCAGTACTTC.

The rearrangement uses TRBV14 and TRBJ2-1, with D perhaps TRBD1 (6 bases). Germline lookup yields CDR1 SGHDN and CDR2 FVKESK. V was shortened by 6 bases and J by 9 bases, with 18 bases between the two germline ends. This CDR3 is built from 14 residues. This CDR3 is CASSLQGPPSEQFF. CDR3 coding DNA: TGTGCCAGCAGTTTACAGGGCCCCCCTAGTGAGCAGTTCTTC.

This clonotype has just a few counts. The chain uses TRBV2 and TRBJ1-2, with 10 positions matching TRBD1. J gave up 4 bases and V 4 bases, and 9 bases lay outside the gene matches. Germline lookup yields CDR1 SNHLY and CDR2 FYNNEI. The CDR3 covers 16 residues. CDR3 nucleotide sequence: TGTGCCAGCAGTGGTGACAGGGGGCGGGTTGGCTATGGCTACACCTTC. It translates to CASSGDRGRVGYGYTF. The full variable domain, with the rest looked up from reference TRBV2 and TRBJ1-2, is EPEVTQTPSHQVTQMGQEVILRCVPISNHLYFYWYRQILGQKVEFLVSFYNNEISEKSEIFDDQFSVERPDGSNFTLKIRSTKLEDSAMYFCASSGDRGRVGYGYTFGSGTRLTVV.

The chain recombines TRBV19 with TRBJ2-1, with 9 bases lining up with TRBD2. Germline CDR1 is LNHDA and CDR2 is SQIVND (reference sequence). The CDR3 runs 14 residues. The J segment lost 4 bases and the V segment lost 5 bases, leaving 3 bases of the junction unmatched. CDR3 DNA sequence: TGTGCCAGTAGTGTTAGCGGGGGTTACAATGAGCAGTTCTTC. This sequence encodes CASSVSGGYNEQFF.

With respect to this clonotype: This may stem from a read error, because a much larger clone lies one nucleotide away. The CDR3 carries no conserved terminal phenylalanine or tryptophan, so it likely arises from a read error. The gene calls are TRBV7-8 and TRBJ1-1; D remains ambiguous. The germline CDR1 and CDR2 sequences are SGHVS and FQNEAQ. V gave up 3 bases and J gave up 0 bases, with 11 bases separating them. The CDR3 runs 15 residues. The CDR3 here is CASSFLEVLNTEAFY. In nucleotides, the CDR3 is TGTGCCAGCAGCTTCCTCGAAGTCCTGAACACTGAAGCTTTCTAT.

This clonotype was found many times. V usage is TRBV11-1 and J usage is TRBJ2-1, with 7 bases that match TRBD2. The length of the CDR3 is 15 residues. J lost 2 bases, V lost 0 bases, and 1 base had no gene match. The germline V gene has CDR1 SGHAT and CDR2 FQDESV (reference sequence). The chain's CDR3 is CASSLARGAYNEQFF. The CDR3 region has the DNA TGTGCCAGCAGCTTAGCTCGGGGGGCCTACAATGAGCAGTTCTTC.

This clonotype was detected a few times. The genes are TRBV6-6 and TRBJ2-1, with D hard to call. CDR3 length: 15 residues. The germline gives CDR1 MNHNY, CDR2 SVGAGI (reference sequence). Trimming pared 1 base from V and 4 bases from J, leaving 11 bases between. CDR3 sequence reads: CASSYWSREYNEQFF. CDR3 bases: TGTGCCAGCAGTTACTGGAGCAGAGAGTACAATGAGCAGTTCTTC.

This CDR3 is CASSGQGGETQYF. The CDR3 DNA reads TGTGCCAGCAGCGGACAGGGGGGCGAGACCCAGTACTTC. The chain couples TRBV9 to TRBJ2-5; 9 bases are a match to TRBD1. The ends lost 3 bases at V and 5 bases at J; junction bases unmatched: 2. CDR1 SGDLS and CDR2 YYNGEE come from the germline V gene. This CDR3 has 13 residues.

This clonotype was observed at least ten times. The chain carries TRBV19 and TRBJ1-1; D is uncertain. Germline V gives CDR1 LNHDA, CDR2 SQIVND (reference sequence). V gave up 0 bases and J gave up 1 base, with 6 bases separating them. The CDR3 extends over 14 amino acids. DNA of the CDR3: TGTGCCAGTAGTATAGATCGAACGAACACTGAAGCTTTCTTT. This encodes CASSIDRTNTEAFF.

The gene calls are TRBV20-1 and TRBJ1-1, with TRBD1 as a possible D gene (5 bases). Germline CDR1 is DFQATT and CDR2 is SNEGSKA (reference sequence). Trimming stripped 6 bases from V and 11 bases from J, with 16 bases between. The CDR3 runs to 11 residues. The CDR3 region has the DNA TGCAGTGCACCCTGGGGCCCCGGCGCTTTCTTT. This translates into CSAPWGPGAFF.

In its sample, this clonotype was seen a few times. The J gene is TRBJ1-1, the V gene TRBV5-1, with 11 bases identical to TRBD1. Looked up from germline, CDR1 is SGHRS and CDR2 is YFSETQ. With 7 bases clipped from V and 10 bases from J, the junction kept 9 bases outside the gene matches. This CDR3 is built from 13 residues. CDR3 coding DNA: TGCGCCAGCCAAACGGACAGGGGGCTTGGAGCTTTCTTT. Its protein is CASQTDRGLGAFF.

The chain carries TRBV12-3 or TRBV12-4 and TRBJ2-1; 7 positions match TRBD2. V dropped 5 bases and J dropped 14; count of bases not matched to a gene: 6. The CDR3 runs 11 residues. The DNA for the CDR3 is TGTGCCAGCAGTCAAGGGACTATCGAGTTCTTC. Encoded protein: CASSQGTIEFF.

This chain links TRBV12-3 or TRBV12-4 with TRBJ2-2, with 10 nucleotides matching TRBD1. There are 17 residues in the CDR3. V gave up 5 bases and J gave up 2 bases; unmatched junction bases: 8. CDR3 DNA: TGTGCCAGCAGTCAACCAAGACAGGGGGCTAACACCGGGGAGCTGTTTTTT. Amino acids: CASSQPRQGANTGELFF.

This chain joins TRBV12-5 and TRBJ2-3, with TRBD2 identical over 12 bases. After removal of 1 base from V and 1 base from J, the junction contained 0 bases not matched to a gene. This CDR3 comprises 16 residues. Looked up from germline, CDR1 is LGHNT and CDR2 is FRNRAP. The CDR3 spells CASGLGLAGGTDTQYF. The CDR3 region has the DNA TGTGCTAGTGGTTTGGGACTAGCGGGGGGCACAGATACGCAGTATTTT.

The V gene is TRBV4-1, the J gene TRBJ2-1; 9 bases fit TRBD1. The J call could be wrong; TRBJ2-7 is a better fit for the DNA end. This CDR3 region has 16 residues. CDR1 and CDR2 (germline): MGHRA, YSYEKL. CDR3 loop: CASSQGGQGAHNEQYF. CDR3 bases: TGCGCCAGCAGCCAAGGGGGACAGGGAGCCCACAATGAGCAGTACTTC.

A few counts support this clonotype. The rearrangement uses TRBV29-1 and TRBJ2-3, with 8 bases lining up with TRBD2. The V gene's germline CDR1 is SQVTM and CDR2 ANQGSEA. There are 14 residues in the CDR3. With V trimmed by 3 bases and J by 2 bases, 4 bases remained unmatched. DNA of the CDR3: TGCAGCGTTGACCAGCGGGGGATCACAGATACGCAGTATTTT. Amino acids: CSVDQRGITDTQYF.

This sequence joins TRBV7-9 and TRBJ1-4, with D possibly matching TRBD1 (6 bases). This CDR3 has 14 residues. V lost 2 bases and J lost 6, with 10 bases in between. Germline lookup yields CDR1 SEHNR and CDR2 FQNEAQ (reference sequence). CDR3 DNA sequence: TGTGCCAGCAGCTTAAGGGGGAAGGATGAAAAACTGTTTTTT. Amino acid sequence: CASSLRGKDEKLFF.

In nucleotides, the CDR3 is TGTGCCAGCGGCCGAGGGGGTGATGAGCAGTTCTTC. It yields the protein CASGRGGDEQFF. The chain couples TRBV27 to TRBJ2-1, with D possibly TRBD1 on 6 matching bases. V lost 8 bases and J 8 bases, leaving 13 bases between the germline ends. The CDR3 runs to 12 residues. Germline V gives CDR1 MNHEY, CDR2 SMNVEV (reference sequence).

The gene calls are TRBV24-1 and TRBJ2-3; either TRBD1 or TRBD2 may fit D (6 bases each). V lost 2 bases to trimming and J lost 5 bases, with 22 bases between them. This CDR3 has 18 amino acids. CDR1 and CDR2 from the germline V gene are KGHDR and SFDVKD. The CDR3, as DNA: TGTGCCACCAGTGATTGGGTAGGGGCAGGGGATAGCGGAGATACGCAGTATTTT. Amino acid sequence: CATSDWVGAGDSGDTQYF.

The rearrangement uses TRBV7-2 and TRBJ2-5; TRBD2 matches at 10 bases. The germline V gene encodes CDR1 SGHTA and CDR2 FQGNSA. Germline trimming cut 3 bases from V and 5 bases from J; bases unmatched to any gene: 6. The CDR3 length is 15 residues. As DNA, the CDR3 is TGTGCCAGCAGCTTTTATGAAGCGGGGGGGGAGACCCAGTACTTC. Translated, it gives CASSFYEAGGETQYF.

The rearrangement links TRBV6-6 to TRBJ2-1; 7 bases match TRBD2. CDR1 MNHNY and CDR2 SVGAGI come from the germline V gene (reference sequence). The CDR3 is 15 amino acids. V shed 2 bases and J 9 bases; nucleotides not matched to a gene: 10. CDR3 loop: CASSYLDPAGPEQFF. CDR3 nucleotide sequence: TGTGCCAGCAGTTACCTAGATCCAGCGGGGCCTGAGCAGTTCTTC.

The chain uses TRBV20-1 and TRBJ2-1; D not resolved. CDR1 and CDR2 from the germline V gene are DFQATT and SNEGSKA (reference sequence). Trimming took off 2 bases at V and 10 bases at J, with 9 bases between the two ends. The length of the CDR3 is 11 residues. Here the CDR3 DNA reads TGCAGTGCTAGAAAAGTAGGCGAGCAGTTCTTC. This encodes CSARKVGEQFF.